The 23 T cell receptor beta chains presented below share a single source sample, sequenced in a study of cytomegalovirus exposure and HLA in healthy donors. PCR amplification relied on 60 Vbeta primers (plus 13 Jbeta primers). TCRdb's copy holds only in-frame clones and misses some; the assay was immunoSEQ multiplex PCR. This repertoire includes about 200,000 clones. The specimen was PBMCs. The receptors were gathered from a boy aged 5 to 17 in good health and CMV-seronegative.

The genes are TRBV11-1 and TRBJ1-1, with TRBD1 matching 7 bases. J lost 1 base, V lost 6 bases, and 5 bases had no gene match. The CDR3 consists of 14 residues. The germline gives CDR1 SGHAT, CDR2 FQDESV (reference sequence). CDR3 coding DNA: TGTGCCAGCAGACCGAGGGACAGGAACACTGAAGCTTTCTTT. Its translation is CASRPRDRNTEAFF.

The V call is TRBV28, the J call TRBJ2-3, with a weak D call TRBD2 (6 bases). There are 16 residues in the CDR3. The V gene lost 5 bases and the J gene lost 2 bases, with 17 bases spanning the gap. Per germline, CDR1 MDHEN and CDR2 SYDVKM. DNA for the CDR3: TGTGCCAGCAGTCTCCCCGGGACTCCCTACACAGATACGCAGTATTTT. It translates to CASSLPGTPYTDTQYF.

The chain joins TRBV12-5 to TRBJ1-1; D not certain. Germline V lookup: CDR1 LGHNT, CDR2 FRNRAP. The CDR3 sequence is 13 residues long. V shed 3 bases and J shed 3 bases, with 8 bases lying between them. In nucleotides, the CDR3 is TGTGCTAGTGGTTTCGACTTGGACACTGAAGCTTTCTTT. Protein sequence: CASGFDLDTEAFF.

The V call is TRBV2, the J call TRBJ2-6; no clear D. V was clipped by 3 bases and J by 4 bases, with 13 bases between them. The CDR3 contains 16 residues. CDR1 and CDR2 from the germline V gene are SNHLY and FYNNEI. The CDR3 reads CASSDVAQRGANVLTF. The CDR3 DNA follows: TGTGCCAGCAGTGATGTGGCCCAGAGGGGGGCCAACGTCCTGACTTTC.

V and J are TRBV4-3 and TRBJ2-1, with 9 nucleotides matching TRBD2. The CDR3 has 15 residues. The J segment lost 14 bases and the V segment lost 4 bases, leaving 15 bases of the junction unmatched. Germline CDR1 and CDR2: LGHNA and YSLEER. The CDR3 coding sequence is TGCGCCAGCAGCCGTTCCTTTAGCGGGGCGGGGGGGGAGTTCTTC. Amino acids: CASSRSFSGAGGEFF.

Turning to this clone: One end of the junction fails to match germline, which may point to a read error. V usage is TRBV19 and J usage is TRBJ2-7; TRBD2 matches 9 bases. The CDR3 runs 15 residues. Germline V lookup: CDR1 LNHDA, CDR2 SQIVND (reference sequence). Here the CDR3 reads CASSIAPSGDYEQYF. The CDR3 nucleotides read TGTGCCAGTAGTATAGCCCCTAGCGGGGACTACGAGCAGTACTTT.

DNA of the CDR3: TGTGCCAGCGCCCGGGAATTTGTTGTCGACGAGCAGTACTTC. Encoded protein: CASAREFVVDEQYF. The chain carries TRBV27 and TRBJ2-7; a possible D gene is TRBD2 (5 bases). Germline CDR1 is MNHEY and CDR2 is SMNVEV (reference sequence). V lost 8 bases, J lost 5 bases, and 19 bases lay in between. There are 14 residues in the CDR3.

The V and J genes are TRBV27 and TRBJ1-5; tentative D call: TRBD1 (5 bases). Germline lookup yields CDR1 MNHEY and CDR2 SMNVEV (reference sequence). Trimming removed 5 bases at V and 4 bases at J, with 18 bases between. The CDR3 is 16 residues long. CDR3 DNA: TGTGCCAGCAGTCCTCTGGACACATCCAAAAATCAGCCCCAGCATTTT. This translates into CASSPLDTSKNQPQHF.

Details on this clone: The sample holds other DNA sequences that translate to the same CDR3. The chain links TRBV30 to TRBJ2-1, with TRBD1 as a possible D gene (6 bases). Germline CDR1 GTSNPN, CDR2 SVGIG (reference sequence). Trimming took 0 bases from V and 9 from J, leaving 6 bases between them. The CDR3 is 11 amino acids. The CDR3, as DNA: TGTGCCTGGAGTGTAGGGGGTGAGCAGTTCTTC. Protein sequence: CAWSVGGEQFF.

This sequence joins TRBV6-5 and TRBJ2-5; TRBD1 matches 9 bases. The CDR3 extends over 16 amino acids. With V trimmed by 4 bases and J by 5 bases, 11 bases remained unmatched. The germline CDR1 and CDR2 sequences are MNHEY and SVGAGI. CDR3 amino acids: CASSSGQGILGETQYF. The CDR3, as DNA: TGTGCCAGCAGTTCAGGACAGGGGATTTTGGGGGAGACCCAGTACTTC.

The chain carries TRBV7-9 and TRBJ2-7; TRBD2 is a possible D gene (6 bases). CDR1 and CDR2 (germline): SEHNR, FQNEAQ (reference sequence). V dropped 0 bases and J dropped 6 bases, with 12 bases sitting between them. This CDR3 is 14 amino acids long. CDR3 in DNA: TGTGCCAGCAGCTTAGCGCTTATGGGAGGCGAGCAGTACTTC. Amino acids: CASSLALMGGEQYF.

The chain has TRBV28 and TRBJ1-2, with D uncertain. The CDR3 runs to 13 residues. V dropped 5 bases and J dropped 8 bases, with 15 bases sitting between them. CDR1 and CDR2 (germline): MDHEN, SYDVKM. The CDR3: CASSRVTESGYTF. The CDR3 DNA follows: TGTGCCAGCAGTCGGGTGACCGAATCCGGCTACACCTTC.

The V call is TRBV6-5, the J call TRBJ2-7; tentative D call: TRBD2 (6 bases). Germline V CDR1 and CDR2: MNHEY, SVGAGI. CDR3 size: 12 residues. Trimming cost V 6 bases and J 4 bases, with 10 bases left between them. The CDR3 region is CASSRRGYEQYF. The CDR3 DNA sequence: TGTGCCAGCAGCCGGAGGGGTTACGAGCAGTACTTC.

The J gene is TRBJ1-2, the V gene TRBV5-4; 12 positions match TRBD1. Germline CDR1 SGHNT, CDR2 YYREEE (reference sequence). With 4 bases clipped from V and 6 bases from J, the junction kept 7 bases outside the gene matches. This CDR3 has 15 amino acids. The CDR3 sequence is CASSLHGTGGHGYTF. The CDR3, as DNA: TGTGCCAGCAGCCTCCACGGGACAGGGGGCCATGGCTACACCTTC.

The chain recombines TRBV7-8 with TRBJ2-7; 10 nucleotides line up with TRBD1. The CDR3 runs 17 residues. J lost 1 base, V lost 1 base, and 7 bases had no gene match. The V gene's germline CDR1 is SGHVS and CDR2 FQNEAQ. The CDR3 spells CASSLEVGTGDSYEQYF. As DNA, the CDR3 is TGTGCCAGCAGCTTAGAGGTCGGGACAGGGGATTCCTACGAGCAGTACTTC.

V gene TRBV5-6 combines with J gene TRBJ2-7; 8 nucleotides match TRBD2. V gave up 7 bases and J gave up 0 bases; unmatched junction bases: 6. The CDR3 is 14 amino acids. Germline values: CDR1 SGHDT, CDR2 YYEEEE. The DNA for the CDR3 is TGTGCCAGCCTTCTCCGGGGGGGCTCCTACGAGCAGTACTTC. Amino acid sequence: CASLLRGGSYEQYF.

The chain carries TRBV11-3 and TRBJ2-3; D not resolved. The CDR3 sequence is 15 residues long. V was trimmed by 4 bases and J by 5 bases, leaving 16 bases between them. Per germline, CDR1 SGHNT and CDR2 YENEEA. CDR3 residues: CASSSTDLPGDTQYF. In nucleotides, the CDR3 is TGTGCCAGCAGCTCGACTGACTTACCCGGAGATACGCAGTATTTT.

Note on this clone: The identical CDR3 is also encoded by other nucleotide sequences in the sample. This rearrangement joins TRBV9 to TRBJ2-5, with 12 positions matching TRBD2. This CDR3 contains 15 residues. Trimming at V came to 0 bases and at J to 5 bases, leaving 2 bases not matched to a gene. Germline CDR1 reads SGDLS; CDR2 reads YYNGEE. CDR3 region: CASSVGTSGGETQYF. CDR3 DNA sequence: TGTGCCAGCAGCGTAGGAACTAGCGGGGGGGAGACCCAGTACTTC.

The DNA of the CDR3 is TGTGCCAGCCGGCGGTCCCTCTGGGATACGCAGTATTTT. It translates to CASRRSLWDTQYF. V and J are TRBV27 and TRBJ2-3, with D hard to call. CDR3 length equals 13 residues. Trimming removed 8 bases from V and 6 bases from J, with 15 bases in between. Germline-derived CDR1 and CDR2 are MNHEY and SMNVEV (reference sequence).

V gene TRBV27 combines with J gene TRBJ2-6, with D perhaps TRBD1 (5 bases). Germline V gene data show CDR1 as MNHEY and CDR2 as SMNVEV (reference sequence). There are 15 residues in the CDR3. The V end lost 8 bases, the J end lost 0 bases, and 11 bases lay between the germline ends. In DNA form, the CDR3 reads TGTGCCAGCGGGGCAGGAAGCTCTGGGGCCAACGTCCTGACTTTC. Its protein product is CASGAGSSGANVLTF.

The rearrangement uses TRBV7-3 and TRBJ2-1; 7 bases agree with TRBD2. This CDR3 comprises 14 residues. The germline CDR1 and CDR2 sequences are SGHTA and FQGTGA. The J segment lost 6 bases and the V segment lost 3 bases, leaving 5 bases of the junction unmatched. The CDR3 spells CASSFPGGRNEQFF. The CDR3 DNA sequence: TGTGCCAGCAGCTTTCCGGGAGGACGCAATGAGCAGTTCTTC.

V is TRBV19 and J is TRBJ1-6; tentatively, D is TRBD1 (5 bases). Germline lookup yields CDR1 LNHDA and CDR2 SQIVND (reference sequence). The CDR3 runs 15 residues. V lost 7 bases, J lost 4 bases, and 14 bases lay in between. CDR3 coding DNA: TGTGCCAGTAATGGGGAGGGGTGGTATAATTCACCCCTCCACTTT. Translation gives CASNGEGWYNSPLHF.

The rearrangement links TRBV19 to TRBJ2-3, with D possibly being TRBD2 (5 bases). V shed 3 bases and J shed 4 bases, with 11 bases lying between them. This CDR3 spans 14 amino acids. Germline V gene lookup returns CDR1 LNHDA and CDR2 SQIVND (reference sequence). CDR3 sequence: CASSIFWGADTQYF. The DNA of the CDR3 is TGTGCCAGTAGTATTTTCTGGGGAGCAGATACGCAGTATTTT. The full variable domain, in which reference TRBV19 and TRBJ2-3 provide the parts outside the CDR3, is DGGITQSPKYLFRKEGQNVTLSCEQNLNHDAMYWYRQDPGQGLRLIYYSQIVNDFQKGDIAEGYSVSREKKESFPLTVTSAQKNPTAFYLCASSIFWGADTQYFGPGTRLTVL.